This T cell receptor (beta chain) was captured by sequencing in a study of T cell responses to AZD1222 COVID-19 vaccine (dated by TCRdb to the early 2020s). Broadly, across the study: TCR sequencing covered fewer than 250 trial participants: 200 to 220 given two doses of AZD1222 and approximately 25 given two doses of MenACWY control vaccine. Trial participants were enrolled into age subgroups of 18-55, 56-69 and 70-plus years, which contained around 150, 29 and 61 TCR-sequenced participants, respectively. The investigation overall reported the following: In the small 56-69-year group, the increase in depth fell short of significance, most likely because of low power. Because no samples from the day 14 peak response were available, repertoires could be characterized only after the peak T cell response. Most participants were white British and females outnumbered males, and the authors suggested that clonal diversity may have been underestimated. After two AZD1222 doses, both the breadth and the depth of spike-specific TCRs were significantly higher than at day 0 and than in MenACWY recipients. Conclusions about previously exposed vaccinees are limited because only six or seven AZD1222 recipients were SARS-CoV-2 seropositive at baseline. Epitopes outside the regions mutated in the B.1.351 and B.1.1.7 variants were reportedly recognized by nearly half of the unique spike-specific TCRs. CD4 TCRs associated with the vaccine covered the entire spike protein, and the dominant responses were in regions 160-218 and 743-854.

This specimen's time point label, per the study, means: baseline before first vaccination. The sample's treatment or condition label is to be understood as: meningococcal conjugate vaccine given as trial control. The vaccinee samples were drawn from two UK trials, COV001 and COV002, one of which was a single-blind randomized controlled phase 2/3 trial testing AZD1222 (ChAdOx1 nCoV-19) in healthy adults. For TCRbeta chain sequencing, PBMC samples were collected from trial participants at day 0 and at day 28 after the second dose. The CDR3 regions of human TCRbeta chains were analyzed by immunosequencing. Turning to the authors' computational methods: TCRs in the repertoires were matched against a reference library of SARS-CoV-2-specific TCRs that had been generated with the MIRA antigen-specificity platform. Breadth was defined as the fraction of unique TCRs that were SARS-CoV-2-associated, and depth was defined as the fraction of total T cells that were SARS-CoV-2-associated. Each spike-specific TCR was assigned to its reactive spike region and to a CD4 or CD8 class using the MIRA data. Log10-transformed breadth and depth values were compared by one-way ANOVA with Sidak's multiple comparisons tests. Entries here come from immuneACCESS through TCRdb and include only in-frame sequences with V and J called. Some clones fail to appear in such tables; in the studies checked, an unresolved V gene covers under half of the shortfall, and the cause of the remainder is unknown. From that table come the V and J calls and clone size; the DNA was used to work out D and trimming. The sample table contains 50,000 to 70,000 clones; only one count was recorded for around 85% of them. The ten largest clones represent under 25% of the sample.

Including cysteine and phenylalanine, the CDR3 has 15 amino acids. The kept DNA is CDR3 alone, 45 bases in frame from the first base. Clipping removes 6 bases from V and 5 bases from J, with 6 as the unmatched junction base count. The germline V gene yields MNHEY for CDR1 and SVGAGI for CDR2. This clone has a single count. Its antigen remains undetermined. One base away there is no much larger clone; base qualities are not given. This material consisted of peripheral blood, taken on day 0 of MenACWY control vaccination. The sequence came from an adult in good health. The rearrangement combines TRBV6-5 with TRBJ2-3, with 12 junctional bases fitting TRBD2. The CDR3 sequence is CASSLAGGPLDTQYF. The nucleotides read TGTGCCAGCAGCCTAGCGGGAGGGCCTTTAGATACGCAGTATTTT.